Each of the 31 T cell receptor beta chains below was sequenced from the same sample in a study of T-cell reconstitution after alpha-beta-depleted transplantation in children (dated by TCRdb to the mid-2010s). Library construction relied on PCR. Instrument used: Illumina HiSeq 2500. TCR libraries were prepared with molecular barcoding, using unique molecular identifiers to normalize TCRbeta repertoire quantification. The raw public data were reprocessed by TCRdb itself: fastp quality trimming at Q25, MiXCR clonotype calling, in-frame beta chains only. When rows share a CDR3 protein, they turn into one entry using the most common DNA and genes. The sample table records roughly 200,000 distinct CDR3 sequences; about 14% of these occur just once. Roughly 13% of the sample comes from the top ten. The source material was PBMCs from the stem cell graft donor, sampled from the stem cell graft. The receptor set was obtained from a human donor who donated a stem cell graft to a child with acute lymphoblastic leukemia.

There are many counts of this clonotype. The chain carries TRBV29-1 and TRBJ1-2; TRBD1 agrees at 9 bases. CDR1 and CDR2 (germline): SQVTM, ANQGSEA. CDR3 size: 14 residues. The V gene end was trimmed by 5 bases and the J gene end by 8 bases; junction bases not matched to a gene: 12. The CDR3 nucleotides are TGCAGCGTTTTAACAGGGGGCGGTAATACCGGCTACACCTTC. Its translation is CSVLTGGGNTGYTF.

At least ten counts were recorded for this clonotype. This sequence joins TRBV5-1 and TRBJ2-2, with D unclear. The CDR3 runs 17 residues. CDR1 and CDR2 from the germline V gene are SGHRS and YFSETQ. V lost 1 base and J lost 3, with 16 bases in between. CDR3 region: CASSLTTKWRDTGELFF. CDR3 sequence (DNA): TGCGCCAGCAGCTTGACGACGAAATGGCGTGACACCGGGGAGCTGTTTTTT.

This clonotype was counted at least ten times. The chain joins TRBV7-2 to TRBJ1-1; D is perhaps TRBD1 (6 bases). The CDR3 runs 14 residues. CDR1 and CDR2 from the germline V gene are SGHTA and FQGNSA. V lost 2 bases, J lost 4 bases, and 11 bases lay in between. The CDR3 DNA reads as TGTGCCAGCAGCTTACTTCCCAGGGGCACTGAAGCTTTCTTT. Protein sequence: CASSLLPRGTEAFF.

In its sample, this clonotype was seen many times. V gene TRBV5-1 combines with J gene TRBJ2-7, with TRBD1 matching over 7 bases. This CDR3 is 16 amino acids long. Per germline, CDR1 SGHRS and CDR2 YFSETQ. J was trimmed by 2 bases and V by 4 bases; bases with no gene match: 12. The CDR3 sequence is CASSPGPGQAPYEQYF. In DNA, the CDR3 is TGCGCCAGCAGCCCCGGGCCAGGACAGGCCCCCTACGAGCAGTACTTC. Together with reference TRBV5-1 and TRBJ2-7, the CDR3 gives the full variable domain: KAGVTQTPRYLIKTRGQQVTLSCSPISGHRSVSWYQQTPGQGLQFLFEYFSETQRNKGNFPGRFSGRQFSNSRSEMNVSTLELGDSALYLCASSPGPGQAPYEQYFGPGTRLTVT.

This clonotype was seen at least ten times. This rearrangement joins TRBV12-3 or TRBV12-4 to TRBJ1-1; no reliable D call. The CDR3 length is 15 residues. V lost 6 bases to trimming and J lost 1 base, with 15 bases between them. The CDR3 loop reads CASSPTESRNTEAFF. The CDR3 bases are TGTGCCAGCAGCCCGACTGAAAGTCGGAACACTGAAGCTTTCTTT.

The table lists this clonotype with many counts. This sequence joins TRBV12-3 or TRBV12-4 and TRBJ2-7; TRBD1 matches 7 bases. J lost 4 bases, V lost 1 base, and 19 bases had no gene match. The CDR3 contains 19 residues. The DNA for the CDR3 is TGTGCCAGCAGTTTAGTTACTTTTGGAAGACAGGGTTGGACTTACGAGCAGTACTTC. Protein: CASSLVTFGRQGWTYEQYF.

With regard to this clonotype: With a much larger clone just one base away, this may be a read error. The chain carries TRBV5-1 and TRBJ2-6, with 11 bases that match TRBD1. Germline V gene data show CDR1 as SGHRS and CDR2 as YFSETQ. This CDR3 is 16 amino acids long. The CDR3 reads CASSWTGGAGANGLTF. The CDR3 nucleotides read TGCGCCAGCAGCTGGACAGGGGGCGCTGGGGCCAACGGCCTGACTTTC.

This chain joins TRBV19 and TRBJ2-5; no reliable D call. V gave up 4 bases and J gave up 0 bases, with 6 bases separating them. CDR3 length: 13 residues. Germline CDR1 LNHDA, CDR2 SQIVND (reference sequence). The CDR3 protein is CASSKDDQETQYF. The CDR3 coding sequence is TGTGCCAGTAGTAAGGACGACCAAGAGACCCAGTACTTC.

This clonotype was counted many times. Here the CDR3 DNA reads TGTGCCAGCAGCTCGGTTCTCCGGACTAGCGGCACAGATACGCAGTATTTT. It translates to CASSSVLRTSGTDTQYF. This chain connects TRBV11-2 to TRBJ2-3, with 9 bases lining up with TRBD2. The CDR3 loop spans 17 amino acids. V was clipped by 4 bases and J by 1 base; unmatched bases: 9. Germline values: CDR1 SGHAT, CDR2 FQNNGV.

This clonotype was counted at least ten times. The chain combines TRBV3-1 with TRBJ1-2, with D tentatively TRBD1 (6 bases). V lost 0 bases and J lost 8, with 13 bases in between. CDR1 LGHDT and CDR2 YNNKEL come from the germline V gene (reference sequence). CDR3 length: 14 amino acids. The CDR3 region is CASSQDTGYGGYTF. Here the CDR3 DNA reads TGTGCCAGCAGCCAAGATACAGGGTATGGCGGCTACACCTTC.

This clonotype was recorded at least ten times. The CDR3 DNA follows: TGTGCCAGCAGCTTAAATAGTGGGGATAGCACAGATACGCAGTATTTT. It is translated as CASSLNSGDSTDTQYF. The chain joins TRBV11-2 to TRBJ2-3, with unresolved D. Germline CDR1 reads SGHAT; CDR2 reads FQNNGV. Trimming took 2 bases from V and 0 from J, leaving 12 bases between them. CDR3 length: 16 amino acids.

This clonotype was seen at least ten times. In nucleotides, the CDR3 is TGCGCCAGCAGCTTGGCACTAGCGGGAGTTCTCCAATTAAATGAGCAGTTCTTC. The encoded protein is CASSLALAGVLQLNEQFF. The V gene is TRBV5-1, the J gene TRBJ2-1, with TRBD2 matching 11 bases. The length of the CDR3 is 18 residues. V dropped 0 bases and J dropped 7; count of bases not matched to a gene: 12. Per germline, CDR1 SGHRS and CDR2 YFSETQ.

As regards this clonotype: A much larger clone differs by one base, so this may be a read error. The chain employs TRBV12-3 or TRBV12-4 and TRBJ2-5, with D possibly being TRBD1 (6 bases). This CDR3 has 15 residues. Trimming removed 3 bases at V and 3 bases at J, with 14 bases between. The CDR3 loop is CASSLRGFIEETQYF. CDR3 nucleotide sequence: TGTGCCAGCAGTTTGAGGGGGTTTATAGAAGAGACCCAGTACTTC.

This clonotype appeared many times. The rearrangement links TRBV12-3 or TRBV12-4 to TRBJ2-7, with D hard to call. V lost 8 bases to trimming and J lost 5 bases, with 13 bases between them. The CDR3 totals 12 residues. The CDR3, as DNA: TGTGCCAGCGGGATCCAATCGGACGAGCAGTACTTC. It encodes CASGIQSDEQYF.

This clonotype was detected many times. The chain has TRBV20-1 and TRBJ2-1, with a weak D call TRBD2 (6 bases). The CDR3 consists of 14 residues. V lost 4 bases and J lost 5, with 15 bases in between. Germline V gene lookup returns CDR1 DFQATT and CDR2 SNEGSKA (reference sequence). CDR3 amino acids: CSATGLPRNNEQFF. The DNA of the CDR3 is TGCAGTGCTACGGGACTCCCGAGAAACAATGAGCAGTTCTTC.

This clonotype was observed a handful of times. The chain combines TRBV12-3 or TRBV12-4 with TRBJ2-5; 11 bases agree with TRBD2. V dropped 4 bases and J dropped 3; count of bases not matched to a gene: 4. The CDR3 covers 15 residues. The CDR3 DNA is TGTGCCAGCAGTTGGGGACTAGCGGTCGAAGAGACCCAGTACTTC. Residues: CASSWGLAVEETQYF.

CDR3 amino acids: CASSETTSGHGDTQYF. The CDR3 DNA reads TGTGCCAGCAGTGAAACGACTAGCGGGCATGGGGATACGCAGTATTTT. The V gene is TRBV2, the J gene TRBJ2-3, with 10 bases matching TRBD2. The CDR3 consists of 16 residues. Losses at the gene ends were 2 bases for V and 6 bases for J; bases not matched to a gene: 8. Germline V gives CDR1 SNHLY, CDR2 FYNNEI. Variable domain in full (rest from reference TRBV2 and TRBJ2-3): EPEVTQTPSHQVTQMGQEVILRCVPISNHLYFYWYRQILGQKVEFLVSFYNNEISEKSEIFDDQFSVERPDGSNFTLKIRSTKLEDSAMYFCASSETTSGHGDTQYFGPGTRLTVL.

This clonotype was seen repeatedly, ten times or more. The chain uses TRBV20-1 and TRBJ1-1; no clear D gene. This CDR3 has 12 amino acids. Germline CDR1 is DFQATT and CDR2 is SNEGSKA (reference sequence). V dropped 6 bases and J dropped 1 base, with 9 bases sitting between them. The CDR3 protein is CSAFGPNTEAFF. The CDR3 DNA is TGCAGTGCCTTCGGCCCGAACACTGAAGCTTTCTTT.

CDR3 in DNA: TGCGCCAGCAGCCAAGTCACAGGGGCCCTCTCCTATGGCTACACCTTC. Protein: CASSQVTGALSYGYTF. The J gene is TRBJ1-2, the V gene TRBV4-1; 7 bases fit TRBD1. Losses at the gene ends were 1 base for V and 4 bases for J; bases not matched to a gene: 9. Germline values: CDR1 MGHRA, CDR2 YSYEKL. This CDR3 has 16 amino acids.

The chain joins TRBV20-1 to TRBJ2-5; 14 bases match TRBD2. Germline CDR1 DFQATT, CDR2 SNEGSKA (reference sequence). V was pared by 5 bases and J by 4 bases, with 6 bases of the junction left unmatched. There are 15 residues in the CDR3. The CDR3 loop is CSALGLAGGLETQYF. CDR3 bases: TGCAGTGCTTTAGGACTAGCGGGGGGCTTAGAGACCCAGTACTTC.

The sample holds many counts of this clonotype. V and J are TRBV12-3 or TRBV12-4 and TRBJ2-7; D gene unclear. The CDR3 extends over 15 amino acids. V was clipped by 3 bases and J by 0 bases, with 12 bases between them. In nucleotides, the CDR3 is TGTGCCAGCAGTTTGAAGAACCCAACCTCCTACGAGCAGTACTTC. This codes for CASSLKNPTSYEQYF.

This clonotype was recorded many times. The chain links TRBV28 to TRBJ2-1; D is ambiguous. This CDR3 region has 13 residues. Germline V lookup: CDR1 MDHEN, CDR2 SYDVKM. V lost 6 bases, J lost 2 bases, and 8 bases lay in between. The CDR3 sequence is CASRPATYNEQFF. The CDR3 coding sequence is TGTGCCAGCAGGCCGGCAACCTACAATGAGCAGTTCTTC.

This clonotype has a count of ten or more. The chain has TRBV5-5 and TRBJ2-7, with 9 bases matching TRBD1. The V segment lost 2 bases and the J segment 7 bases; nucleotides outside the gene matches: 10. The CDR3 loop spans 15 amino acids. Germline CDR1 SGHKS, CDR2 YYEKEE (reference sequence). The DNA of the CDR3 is TGTGCCAGCAGCTTCCGTGGGACAGGGACGGGGGAGCAGTACTTC. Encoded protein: CASSFRGTGTGEQYF.

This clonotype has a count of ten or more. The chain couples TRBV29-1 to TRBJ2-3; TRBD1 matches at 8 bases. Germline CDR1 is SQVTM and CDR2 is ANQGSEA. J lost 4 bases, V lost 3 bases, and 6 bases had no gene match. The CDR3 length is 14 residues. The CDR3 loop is CSVDSGGLADTQYF. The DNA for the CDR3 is TGCAGCGTTGATTCAGGGGGCTTGGCAGATACGCAGTATTTT.

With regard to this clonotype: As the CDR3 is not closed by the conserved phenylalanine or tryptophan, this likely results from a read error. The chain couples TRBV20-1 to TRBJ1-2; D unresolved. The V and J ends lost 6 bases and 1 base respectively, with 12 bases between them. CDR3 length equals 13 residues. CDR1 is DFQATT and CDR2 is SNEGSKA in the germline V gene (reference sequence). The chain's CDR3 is CSALHSYNYGYTL. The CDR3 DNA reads TGCAGTGCCCTTCACAGCTATAACTATGGCTACACCTTG.

The CDR3 nucleotides read TGTGCCAGCTCAGGGCTTGGCTACACCTTC. Its translation is CASSGLGYTF. This chain joins TRBV12-3 or TRBV12-4 and TRBJ1-2; possible D gene TRBD1, 5 bases. The CDR3 extends over 10 amino acids. Trimming cost V 8 bases and J 7 bases, with 8 bases left between them.

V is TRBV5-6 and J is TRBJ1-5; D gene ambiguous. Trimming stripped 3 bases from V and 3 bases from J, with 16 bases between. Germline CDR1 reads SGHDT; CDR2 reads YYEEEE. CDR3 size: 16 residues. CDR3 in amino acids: CASSSGVSYTNQPQHF. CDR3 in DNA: TGTGCCAGCAGCTCCGGCGTCTCGTACACCAATCAGCCCCAGCATTTT.

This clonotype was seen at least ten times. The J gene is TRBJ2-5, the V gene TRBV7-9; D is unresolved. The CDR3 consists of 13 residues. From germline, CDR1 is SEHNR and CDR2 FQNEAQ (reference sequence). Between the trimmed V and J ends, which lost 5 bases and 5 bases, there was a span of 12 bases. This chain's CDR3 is CASSKSVRETQYF. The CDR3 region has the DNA TGTGCCAGCAGCAAGAGCGTCCGGGAGACCCAGTACTTC.

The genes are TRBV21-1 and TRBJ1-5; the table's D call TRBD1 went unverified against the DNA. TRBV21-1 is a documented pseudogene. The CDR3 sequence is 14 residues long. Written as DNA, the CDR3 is TGTGCCAGCAGCAAAGGCGAAGGTGGCGAGCCCCAGCATTTT. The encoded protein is CASSKGEGGEPQHF.

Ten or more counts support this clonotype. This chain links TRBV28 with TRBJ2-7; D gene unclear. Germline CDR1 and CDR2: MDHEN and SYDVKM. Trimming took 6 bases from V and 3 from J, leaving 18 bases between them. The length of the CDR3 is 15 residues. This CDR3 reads CASRALGKRIYEQYF. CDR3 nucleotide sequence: TGTGCCAGCAGGGCCTTGGGGAAAAGAATCTACGAGCAGTACTTC.

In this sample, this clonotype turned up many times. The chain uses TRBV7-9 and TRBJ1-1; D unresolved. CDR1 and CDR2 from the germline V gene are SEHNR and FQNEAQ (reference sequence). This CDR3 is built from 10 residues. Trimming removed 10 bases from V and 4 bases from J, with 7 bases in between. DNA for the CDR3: TGTGCCACCAGAGGCACTGAAGCTTTCTTT. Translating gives CATRGTEAFF.